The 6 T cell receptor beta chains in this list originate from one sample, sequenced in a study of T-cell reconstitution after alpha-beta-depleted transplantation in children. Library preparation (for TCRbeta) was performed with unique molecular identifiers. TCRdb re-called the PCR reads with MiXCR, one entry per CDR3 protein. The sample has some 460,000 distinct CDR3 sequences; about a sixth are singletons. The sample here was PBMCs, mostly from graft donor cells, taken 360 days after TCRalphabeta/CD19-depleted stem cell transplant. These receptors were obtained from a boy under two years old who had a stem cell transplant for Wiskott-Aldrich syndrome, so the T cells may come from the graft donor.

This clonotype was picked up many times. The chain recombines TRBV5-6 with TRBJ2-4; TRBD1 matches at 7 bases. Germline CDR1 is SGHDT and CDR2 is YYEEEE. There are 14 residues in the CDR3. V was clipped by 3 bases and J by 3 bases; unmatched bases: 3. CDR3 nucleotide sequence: TGTGCCAGCAGCTCGACAGGGATCAAAAACATTCAGTACTTC. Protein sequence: CASSSTGIKNIQYF.

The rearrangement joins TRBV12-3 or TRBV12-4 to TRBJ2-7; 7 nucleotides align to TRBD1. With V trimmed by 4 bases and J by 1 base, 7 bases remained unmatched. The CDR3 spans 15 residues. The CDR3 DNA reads TGTGCCAGCAGTTCCGGACACAGGGGTTCCTACGAGCAGTACTTC. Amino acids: CASSSGHRGSYEQYF.

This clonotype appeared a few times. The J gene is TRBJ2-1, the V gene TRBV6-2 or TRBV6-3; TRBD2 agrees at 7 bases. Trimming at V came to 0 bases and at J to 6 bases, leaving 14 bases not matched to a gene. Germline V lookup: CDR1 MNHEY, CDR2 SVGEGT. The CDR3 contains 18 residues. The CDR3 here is CASSYSIMGTTYVNEQFF. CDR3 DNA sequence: TGTGCCAGCAGTTACTCGATAATGGGGACTACCTATGTCAATGAGCAGTTCTTC.

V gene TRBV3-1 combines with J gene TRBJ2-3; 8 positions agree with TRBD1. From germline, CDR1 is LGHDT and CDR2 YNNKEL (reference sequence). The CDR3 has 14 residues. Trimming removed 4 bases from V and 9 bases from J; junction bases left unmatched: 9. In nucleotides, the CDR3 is TGTGCCAGCAGCCCCGGACAGGGAATTGGCACGCAGTATTTT. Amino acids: CASSPGQGIGTQYF.

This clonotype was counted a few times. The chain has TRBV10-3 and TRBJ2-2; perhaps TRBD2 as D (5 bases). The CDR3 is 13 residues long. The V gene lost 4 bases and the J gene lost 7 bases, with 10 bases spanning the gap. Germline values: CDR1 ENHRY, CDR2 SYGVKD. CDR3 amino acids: CAISGKRDGELFF. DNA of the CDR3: TGTGCCATCAGTGGGAAGAGGGACGGGGAGCTGTTTTTT.

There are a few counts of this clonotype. In nucleotides, the CDR3 is TGCAGTGCTAGAGATCCCGCCGGGAGACCGGATACGCAGTATTTT. Amino acids: CSARDPAGRPDTQYF. The rearrangement uses TRBV20-1 and TRBJ2-3, with D possibly TRBD2 on 6 matching bases. CDR1 is DFQATT and CDR2 is SNEGSKA in the germline V gene (reference sequence). V dropped 0 bases and J dropped 6 bases, with 16 bases sitting between them. The CDR3 loop spans 15 amino acids.